This is a list of T cell receptor beta chains from one sample in a study of T cell responses to AZD1222 COVID-19 vaccine. Some clones are missing from TCRdb's copy, which holds only in-frame ones; the method was immunoSEQ multiplex PCR. The data hold tens of thousands of clones, with roughly 80% observed a single time. The sequences come from peripheral blood, collected 28 days after the second AZD1222 dose. The receptor source for this set is an adult who received the AZD1222 COVID-19 vaccine. Each CDR3 is given with its conserved first and last residue. Fields, in order: D gene, clone size, J gene, V gene, CDR3 protein, CDR3 DNA. The D gene is left open where the match is weak. Size values are once, few and many counts, or a class for expanded clones, and some rows have none.

d_gene: TRBD2; abundance: NA; j_gene: TRBJ2-7; v_gene: TRBV30; CDR3aa: CAWSGLATYEQYF; CDR3nt: TGTGCCTGGAGTGGACTAGCTACCTACGAGCAGTACTTC
d_gene: NA; abundance: NA; j_gene: TRBJ1-6; v_gene: TRBV7-9; CDR3aa: CASSSLTWNSPLHF; CDR3nt: TGTGCCAGCAGCTCACTCACATGGAATTCACCCCTCCACTTT
d_gene: TRBD1; abundance: NA; j_gene: TRBJ1-4; v_gene: TRBV5-6; CDR3aa: CASSSPAGQGGKLFF; CDR3nt: TGTGCCAGCAGCTCTCCTGCCGGACAGGGCGGGAAACTGTTTTTT
d_gene: NA; abundance: NA; j_gene: TRBJ2-1; v_gene: TRBV5-1; CDR3aa: CASSIDRPAYNEQFF; CDR3nt: TGCGCCAGCAGCATCGACAGGCCGGCCTACAATGAGCAGTTCTTC
d_gene: NA; abundance: NA; j_gene: TRBJ2-7; v_gene: TRBV21-1; CDR3aa: CASNRGLSYEQYF; CDR3nt: TGTGCCAGCAACCGCGGACTCTCCTACGAGCAGTACTTC
d_gene: NA; abundance: NA; j_gene: TRBJ1-1; v_gene: TRBV28; CDR3aa: CASSYGNTEAFF; CDR3nt: TGTGCCAGCAGTTATGGCAACACTGAAGCTTTCTTT
d_gene: TRBD2; abundance: NA; j_gene: TRBJ2-1; v_gene: TRBV18; CDR3aa: CASSPRRAGGGEQFF; CDR3nt: TGTGCCAGCTCCCCGCGGCGAGCGGGAGGCGGTGAGCAGTTCTTC
d_gene: NA; abundance: NA; j_gene: TRBJ1-1; v_gene: TRBV30; CDR3aa: CAWSVWGSTEAFF; CDR3nt: TGTGCCTGGAGTGTATGGGGCTCCACTGAAGCTTTCTTT
d_gene: NA; abundance: few; j_gene: TRBJ2-7; v_gene: TRBV28; CDR3aa: CASSLIPSTYEQYF; CDR3nt: TGTGCCAGCAGTTTAATCCCCTCTACCTACGAGCAGTACTTC
d_gene: NA; abundance: NA; j_gene: TRBJ2-3; v_gene: TRBV7-3; CDR3aa: CASSPGTAKGDTQYF; CDR3nt: TGTGCCAGCAGCCCCGGGACCGCGAAGGGGGATACGCAGTATTTT
d_gene: NA; abundance: NA; j_gene: TRBJ2-5; v_gene: TRBV7-9; CDR3aa: CASSSTGPSAGLPAGTQYF; CDR3nt: TGTGCCAGCAGCTCGACAGGTCCCTCGGCGGGACTCCCCGCGGGGACCCAGTACTTC
d_gene: NA; abundance: NA; j_gene: TRBJ2-3; v_gene: TRBV9; CDR3aa: CASSVSGGWGTDTQYF; CDR3nt: TGTGCCAGCAGCGTAAGTGGAGGTTGGGGCACAGATACGCAGTATTTT
d_gene: NA; abundance: NA; j_gene: TRBJ1-4; v_gene: TRBV6-5; CDR3aa: CASSYSQGHEKLFF; CDR3nt: TGTGCCAGCAGTTACTCGCAGGGGCATGAAAAACTGTTTTTT
d_gene: NA; abundance: NA; j_gene: TRBJ2-7; v_gene: TRBV5-1; CDR3aa: CASSLVQSSYEQYF; CDR3nt: TGCGCCAGCAGCTTGGTACAAAGCTCCTACGAGCAGTACTTC
d_gene: TRBD2; abundance: NA; j_gene: TRBJ2-3; v_gene: TRBV28; CDR3aa: CASSSGGPDTQYF; CDR3nt: TGTGCCAGCTCTAGCGGGGGGCCTGATACGCAGTATTTT
d_gene: NA; abundance: NA; j_gene: TRBJ2-7; v_gene: TRBV6-5; CDR3aa: CASQVGGGHEQYF; CDR3nt: TGTGCCAGCCAAGTCGGGGGCGGCCACGAGCAGTACTTC
d_gene: TRBD2; abundance: NA; j_gene: TRBJ2-2; v_gene: TRBV11-2; CDR3aa: CASSLGSRGGTGELFF; CDR3nt: TGTGCCAGCAGCTTAGGGTCCCGGGGGGGCACCGGGGAGCTGTTTTTT
d_gene: TRBD2; abundance: few; j_gene: TRBJ2-3; v_gene: TRBV5-4; CDR3aa: CASSRGLAGSVGTQYF; CDR3nt: TGTGCCAGCAGTCGGGGACTAGCGGGGTCCGTGGGTACGCAGTATTTT
d_gene: NA; abundance: NA; j_gene: TRBJ2-3; v_gene: TRBV11-2; CDR3aa: CASSLVVSGTDTQYF; CDR3nt: TGTGCCAGCAGCTTAGTAGTTAGCGGCACAGATACGCAGTATTTT
d_gene: NA; abundance: NA; j_gene: TRBJ2-2; v_gene: TRBV15; CDR3aa: CATSRDTGTIFTGELFF; CDR3nt: TGTGCCACCAGCAGAGATACGGGAACTATTTTCACCGGGGAGCTGTTTTTT
d_gene: NA; abundance: NA; j_gene: TRBJ2-3; v_gene: TRBV29-1; CDR3aa: CSVEGVNTQYF; CDR3nt: TGCAGCGTTGAGGGGGTTAATACGCAGTATTTT
d_gene: TRBD1; abundance: NA; j_gene: TRBJ1-6; v_gene: TRBV7-3; CDR3aa: CASSSGQADSPLHF; CDR3nt: TGTGCCAGCAGCTCAGGACAGGCCGATTCACCCCTCCACTTT